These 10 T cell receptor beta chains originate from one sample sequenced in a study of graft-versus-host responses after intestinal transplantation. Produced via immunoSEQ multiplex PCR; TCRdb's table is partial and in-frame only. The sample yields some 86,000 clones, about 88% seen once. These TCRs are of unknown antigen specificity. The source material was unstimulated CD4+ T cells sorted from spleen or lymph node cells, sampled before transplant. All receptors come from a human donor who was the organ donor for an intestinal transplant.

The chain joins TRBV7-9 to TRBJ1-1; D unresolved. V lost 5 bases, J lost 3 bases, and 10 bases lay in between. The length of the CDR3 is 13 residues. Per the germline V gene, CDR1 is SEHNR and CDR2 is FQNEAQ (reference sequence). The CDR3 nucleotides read TGTGCCAGCAGCCTAGACCGGGACACTGAAGCTTTCTTT. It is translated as CASSLDRDTEAFF.

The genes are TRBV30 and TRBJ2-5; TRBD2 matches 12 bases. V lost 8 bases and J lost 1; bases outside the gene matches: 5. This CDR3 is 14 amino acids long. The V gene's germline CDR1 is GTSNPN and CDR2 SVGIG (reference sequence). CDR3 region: CAALLAGGQETQYF. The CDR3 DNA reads TGTGCCGCCCTACTAGCGGGGGGCCAAGAGACCCAGTACTTC.

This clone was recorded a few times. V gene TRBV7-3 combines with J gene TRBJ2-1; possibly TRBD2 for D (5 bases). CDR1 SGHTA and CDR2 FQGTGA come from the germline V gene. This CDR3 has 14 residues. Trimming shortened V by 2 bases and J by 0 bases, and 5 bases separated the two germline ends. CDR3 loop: CASSLAGSYNEQFF. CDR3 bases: TGTGCCAGCAGCTTAGCGGGCTCCTACAATGAGCAGTTCTTC.

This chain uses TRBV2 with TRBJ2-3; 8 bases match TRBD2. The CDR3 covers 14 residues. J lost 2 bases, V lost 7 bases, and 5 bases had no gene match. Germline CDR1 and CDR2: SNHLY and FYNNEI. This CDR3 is CASKAGGVTDTQYF. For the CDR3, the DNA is TGTGCCAGCAAGGCGGGGGGCGTCACAGATACGCAGTATTTT.

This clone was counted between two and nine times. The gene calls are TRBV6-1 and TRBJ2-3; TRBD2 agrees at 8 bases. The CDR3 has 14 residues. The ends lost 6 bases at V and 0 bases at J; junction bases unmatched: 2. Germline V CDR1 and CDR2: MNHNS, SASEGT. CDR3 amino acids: CASSRLASTDTQYF. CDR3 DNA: TGTGCCAGCAGCCGACTAGCGAGCACAGATACGCAGTATTTT.

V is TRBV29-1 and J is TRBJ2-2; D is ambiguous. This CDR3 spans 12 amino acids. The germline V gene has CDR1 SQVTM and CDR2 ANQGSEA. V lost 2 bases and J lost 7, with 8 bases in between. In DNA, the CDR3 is TGCAGCGTTGAAAGCCCCCACGGGGAGCTGTTTTTT. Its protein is CSVESPHGELFF.

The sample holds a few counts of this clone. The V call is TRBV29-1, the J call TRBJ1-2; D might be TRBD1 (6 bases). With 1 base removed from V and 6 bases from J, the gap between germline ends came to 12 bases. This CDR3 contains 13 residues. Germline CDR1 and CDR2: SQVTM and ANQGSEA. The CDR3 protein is CSVEVWGLDGYTF. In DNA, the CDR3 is TGCAGCGTTGAAGTGTGGGGGCTGGATGGCTACACCTTC.

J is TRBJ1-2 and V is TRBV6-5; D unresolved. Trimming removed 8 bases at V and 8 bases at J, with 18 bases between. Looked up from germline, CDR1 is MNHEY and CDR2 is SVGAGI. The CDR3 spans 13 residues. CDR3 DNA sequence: TGTGCCAGCCACAACGGCGGGGATCGCGGCTACACCTTC. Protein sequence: CASHNGGDRGYTF.

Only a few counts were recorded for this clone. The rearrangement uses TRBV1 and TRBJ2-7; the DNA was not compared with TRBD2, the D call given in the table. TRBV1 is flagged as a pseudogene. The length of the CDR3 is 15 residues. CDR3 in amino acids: CTSSQVAVNSYEQYF. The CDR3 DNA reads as TGCACCAGCAGCCAAGTCGCGGTGAACTCCTACGAGCAGTACTTC.

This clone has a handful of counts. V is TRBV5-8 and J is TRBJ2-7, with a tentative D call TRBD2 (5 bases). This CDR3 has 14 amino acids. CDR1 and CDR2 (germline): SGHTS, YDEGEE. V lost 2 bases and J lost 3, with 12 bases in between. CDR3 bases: TGTGCCAGCAGCTTAGCGGCTGGGGACTACGAGCAGTACTTC. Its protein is CASSLAAGDYEQYF. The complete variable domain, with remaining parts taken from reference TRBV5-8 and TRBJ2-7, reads EAGVTQSPTHLIKTRGQQATLRCSPISGHTSVYWYQQALGLGLQFLLWYDEGEERNRGNFPPRFSGRQFPNYSSELNVNALELEDSALYLCASSLAAGDYEQYFGPGTRLTVT.